This is a list of T cell receptor beta chains from one sample in a study of spatial heterogeneity in lung cancer. TCRdb called the 5' RACE reads again in MiXCR, with one record for every CDR3 protein. The table includes 25,000 to 30,000 distinct CDR3 sequences, more than 5.5% detected once. This specimen consisted of lung tumor tissue, obtained at surgery. The receptors come from a male donor with early-stage non-small cell lung cancer. The conserved cysteine and the conserved F or W are not part of the CDR3 here. The order of the fields is J gene, V gene, CDR3 length, CDR3 protein.

j_call: TRBJ2-7
v_call: TRBV28
cdr3_length: 12
cdr3_aa: ASTRGLTGSEQY

j_call: TRBJ1-5
v_call: TRBV20-1
cdr3_length: 13
cdr3_aa: SARRDSNSNQPQH

j_call: TRBJ2-6
v_call: TRBV5-1
cdr3_length: 16
cdr3_aa: ASSLARDSYSGANVLT

j_call: TRBJ2-7
v_call: TRBV28
cdr3_length: 10
cdr3_aa: ASSLSRYEQY

j_call: TRBJ2-7
v_call: TRBV29-1
cdr3_length: 13
cdr3_aa: SVEDRRGQTYEQY

j_call: TRBJ1-4
v_call: TRBV9
cdr3_length: 13
cdr3_aa: ASSLRQGPNEKLF

j_call: TRBJ1-5
v_call: TRBV9
cdr3_length: 12
cdr3_aa: ASSTTGGNQPQH

j_call: TRBJ2-5
v_call: TRBV6-5
cdr3_length: 12
cdr3_aa: ASRGWHGKETQY

j_call: TRBJ1-2
v_call: TRBV12-3/TRBV12-4
cdr3_length: 9
cdr3_aa: ASSFVYGYT

j_call: TRBJ2-3
v_call: TRBV12-3/TRBV12-4
cdr3_length: 14
cdr3_aa: ASSWRQGADTDTQY

j_call: TRBJ2-3
v_call: TRBV5-5
cdr3_length: 15
cdr3_aa: ASSTGYRGGRTDTQY

j_call: TRBJ2-3
v_call: TRBV20-1
cdr3_length: 13
cdr3_aa: SATRTQQSTDTQY

j_call: TRBJ2-7
v_call: TRBV4-3
cdr3_length: 12
cdr3_aa: ASSPTGTRSEQY

j_call: TRBJ2-1
v_call: TRBV5-4
cdr3_length: 11
cdr3_aa: ASSYWTSGEQF

j_call: TRBJ2-7
v_call: TRBV20-1
cdr3_length: 11
cdr3_aa: SARAGLLREQY

j_call: TRBJ2-2
v_call: TRBV7-9
cdr3_length: 13
cdr3_aa: ASSPGGSNTGELF

j_call: TRBJ2-3
v_call: TRBV20-1
cdr3_length: 12
cdr3_aa: SAADRILTDTQY

j_call: TRBJ1-1
v_call: TRBV28
cdr3_length: 11
cdr3_aa: ASSSQDRGYAF